What follows is one T cell receptor (beta chain) and its context. V trimming: 9 bases; J trimming: 8 bases; junction bases outside the gene matches: 9. The germline V gene has CDR1 LGHDT and CDR2 YNNKEL (reference sequence). This CDR3 is 13 amino acids long. The data are from a study of blood T cell repertoires in COVID-19. Those enrolled, adults aged roughly 18 to 100 years, came from 25 or so US areas. In the original workflow: Reference gene primer amplification in the assay estimated nucleated cell counts. Clones were read by immunoSEQ multiplex PCR, and TCRdb kept only the in-frame ones, dropping some. That table supplies the V and J calls and clone size; D and trimming were determined from the DNA. The table lists some 180,000 clones, 70% to 85% of them singletons.

V gene TRBV3-1 (or the pseudogene TRBV3-2) combines with J gene TRBJ2-1; 8 nucleotides line up with TRBD2. This receptor was identified in an older woman with acute COVID-19. Sequences were obtained from PBMCs or T cells enriched from blood (not recorded which). The CDR3 reads CASGNSGADEQFF. CDR3 sequence (DNA): TGTGCCAGTGGTAATAGCGGGGCTGATGAGCAGTTCTTC.